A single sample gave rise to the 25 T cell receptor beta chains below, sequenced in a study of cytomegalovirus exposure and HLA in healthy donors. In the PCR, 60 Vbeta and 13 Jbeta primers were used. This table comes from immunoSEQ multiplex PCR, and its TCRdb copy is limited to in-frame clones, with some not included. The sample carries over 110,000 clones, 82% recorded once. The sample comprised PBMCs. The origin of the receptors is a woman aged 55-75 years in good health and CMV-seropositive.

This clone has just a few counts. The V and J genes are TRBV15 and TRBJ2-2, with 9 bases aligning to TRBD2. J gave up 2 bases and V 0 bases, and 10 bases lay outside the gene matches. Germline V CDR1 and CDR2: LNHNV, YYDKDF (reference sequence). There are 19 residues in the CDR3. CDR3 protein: CATSRDWAGGPGNTGELFF. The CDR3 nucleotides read TGTGCCACCAGCAGAGATTGGGCGGGAGGGCCAGGTAACACCGGGGAGCTGTTTTTT. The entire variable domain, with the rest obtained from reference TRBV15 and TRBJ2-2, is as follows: DAMVIQNPRYQVTQFGKPVTLSCSQTLNHNVMYWYQQKSSQAPKLLFHYYDKDFNNEADTPDNFQSRRPNTSFCFLDIRSPGLGDTAMYLCATSRDWAGGPGNTGELFFGEGSRLTVL.

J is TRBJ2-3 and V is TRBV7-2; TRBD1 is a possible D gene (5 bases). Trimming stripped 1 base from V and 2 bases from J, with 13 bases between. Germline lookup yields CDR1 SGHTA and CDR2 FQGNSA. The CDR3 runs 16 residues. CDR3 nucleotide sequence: TGTGCCAGCAGCTTAGGGGGCAGCATCGACACAGATACGCAGTATTTT. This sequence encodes CASSLGGSIDTDTQYF.

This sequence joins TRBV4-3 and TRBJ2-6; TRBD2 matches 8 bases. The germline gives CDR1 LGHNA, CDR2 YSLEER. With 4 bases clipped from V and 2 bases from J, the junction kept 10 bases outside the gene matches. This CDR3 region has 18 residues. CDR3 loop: CASSPTSGVGAGANVLTF. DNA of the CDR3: TGCGCCAGCAGCCCTACTAGCGGAGTGGGGGCTGGGGCCAACGTCCTGACTTTC.

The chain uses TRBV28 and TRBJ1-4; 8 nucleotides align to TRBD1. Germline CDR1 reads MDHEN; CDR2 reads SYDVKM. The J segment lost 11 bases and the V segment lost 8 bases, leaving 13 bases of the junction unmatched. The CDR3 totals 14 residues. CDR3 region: CASGRQGMNWKLFF. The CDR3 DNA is TGTGCCAGCGGGAGACAGGGGATGAATTGGAAACTGTTTTTT.

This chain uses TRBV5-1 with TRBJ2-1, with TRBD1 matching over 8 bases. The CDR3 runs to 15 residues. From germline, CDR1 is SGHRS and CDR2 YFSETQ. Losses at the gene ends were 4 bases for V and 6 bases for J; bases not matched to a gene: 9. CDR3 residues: CASSTARTGSNEQFF. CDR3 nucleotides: TGCGCCAGCAGCACCGCCAGGACAGGGAGCAATGAGCAGTTCTTC. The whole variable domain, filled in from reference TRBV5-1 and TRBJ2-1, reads KAGVTQTPRYLIKTRGQQVTLSCSPISGHRSVSWYQQTPGQGLQFLFEYFSETQRNKGNFPGRFSGRQFSNSRSEMNVSTLELGDSALYLCASSTARTGSNEQFFGPGTRLTVL.

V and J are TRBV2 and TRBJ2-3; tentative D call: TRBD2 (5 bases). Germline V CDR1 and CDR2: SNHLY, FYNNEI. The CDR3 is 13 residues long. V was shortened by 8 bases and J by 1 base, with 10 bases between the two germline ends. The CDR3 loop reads CASEDYGTDTQYF. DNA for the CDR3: TGTGCCAGCGAAGACTATGGCACAGATACGCAGTATTTT. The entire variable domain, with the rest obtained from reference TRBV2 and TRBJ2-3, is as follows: EPEVTQTPSHQVTQMGQEVILRCVPISNHLYFYWYRQILGQKVEFLVSFYNNEISEKSEIFDDQFSVERPDGSNFTLKIRSTKLEDSAMYFCASEDYGTDTQYFGPGTRLTVL.

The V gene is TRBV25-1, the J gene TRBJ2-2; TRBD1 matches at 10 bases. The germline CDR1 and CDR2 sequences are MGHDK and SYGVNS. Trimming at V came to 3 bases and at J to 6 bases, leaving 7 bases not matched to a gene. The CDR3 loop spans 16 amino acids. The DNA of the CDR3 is TGTGCCAGCAGTGATCCCGGGACAGGGGCCCCCGGGGAGCTGTTTTTT. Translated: CASSDPGTGAPGELFF.

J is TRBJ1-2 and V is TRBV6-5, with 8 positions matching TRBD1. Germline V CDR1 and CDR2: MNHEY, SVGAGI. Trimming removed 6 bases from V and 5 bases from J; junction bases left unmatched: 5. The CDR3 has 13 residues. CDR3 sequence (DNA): TGTGCCAGCAGGTCGACAGGGGTTTATGGCTACACCTTC. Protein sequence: CASRSTGVYGYTF.

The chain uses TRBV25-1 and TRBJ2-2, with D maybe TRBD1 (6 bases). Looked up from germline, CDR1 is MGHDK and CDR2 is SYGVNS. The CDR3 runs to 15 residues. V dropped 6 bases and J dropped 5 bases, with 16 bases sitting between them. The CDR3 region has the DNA TGTGCCAGCAGAGCATCTAACAGGGAAACCGGGGAGCTGTTTTTT. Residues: CASRASNRETGELFF. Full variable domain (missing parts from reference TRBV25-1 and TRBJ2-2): EADIYQTPRYLVIGTGKKITLECSQTMGHDKMYWYQQDPGMELHLIHYSYGVNSTEKGDLSSESTVSRIRTEHFPLTLESARPSHTSQYLCASRASNRETGELFFGEGSRLTVL.

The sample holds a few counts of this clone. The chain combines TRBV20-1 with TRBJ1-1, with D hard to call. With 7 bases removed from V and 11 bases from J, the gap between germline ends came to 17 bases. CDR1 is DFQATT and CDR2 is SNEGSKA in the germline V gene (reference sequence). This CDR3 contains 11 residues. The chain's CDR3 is CSGKTGRSAFF. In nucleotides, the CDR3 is TGCAGTGGTAAAACCGGCAGGTCGGCTTTCTTT.

The CDR3 nucleotides are TGTGCCATCAGTGGAAGGGGCAGCTACGAGCAGTACTTC. It is translated as CAISGRGSYEQYF. The chain carries TRBV10-3 and TRBJ2-7; TRBD1 is a possible D gene (5 bases). Germline V gene lookup returns CDR1 ENHRY and CDR2 SYGVKD. The CDR3 spans 13 residues. V was trimmed by 4 bases and J by 3 bases, leaving 10 bases between them.

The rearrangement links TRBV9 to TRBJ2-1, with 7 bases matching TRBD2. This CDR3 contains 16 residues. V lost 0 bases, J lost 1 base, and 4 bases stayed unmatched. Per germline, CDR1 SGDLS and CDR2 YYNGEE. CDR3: CASSVALAASYNEQFF. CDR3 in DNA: TGTGCCAGCAGCGTAGCCCTAGCGGCATCCTACAATGAGCAGTTCTTC.

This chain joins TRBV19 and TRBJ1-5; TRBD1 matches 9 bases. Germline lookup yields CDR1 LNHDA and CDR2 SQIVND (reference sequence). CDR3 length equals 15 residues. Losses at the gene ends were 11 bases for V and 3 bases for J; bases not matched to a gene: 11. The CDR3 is CASALTGGLNQPQHF. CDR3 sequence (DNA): TGTGCCTCAGCCCTTACAGGGGGCCTCAATCAGCCCCAGCATTTT.

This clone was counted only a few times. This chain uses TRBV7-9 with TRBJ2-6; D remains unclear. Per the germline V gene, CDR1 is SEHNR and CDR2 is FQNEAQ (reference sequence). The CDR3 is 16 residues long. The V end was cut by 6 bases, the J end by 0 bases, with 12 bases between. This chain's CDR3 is CASREIAVSGANVLTF. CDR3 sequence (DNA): TGTGCCAGCAGGGAGATAGCAGTCTCTGGGGCCAACGTCCTGACTTTC.

DNA for the CDR3: TGTGCCTGGAGTTCACGGGGACAGGTTAACACCGGGGAGCTGTTTTTT. Translating gives CAWSSRGQVNTGELFF. This chain connects TRBV30 to TRBJ2-2, with 8 positions matching TRBD1. Germline CDR1 is GTSNPN and CDR2 is SVGIG (reference sequence). Losses at the gene ends were 2 bases for V and 2 bases for J; bases not matched to a gene: 7. The CDR3 covers 16 residues. Filled out from reference TRBV30 and TRBJ2-2, the complete variable domain reads SQTIHQWPATLVQPVGSPLSLECTVEGTSNPNLYWYRQAAGRGLQLLFYSVGIGQISSEVPQNLSASRPQDRQFILSSKKLLLSDSGFYLCAWSSRGQVNTGELFFGEGSRLTVL.

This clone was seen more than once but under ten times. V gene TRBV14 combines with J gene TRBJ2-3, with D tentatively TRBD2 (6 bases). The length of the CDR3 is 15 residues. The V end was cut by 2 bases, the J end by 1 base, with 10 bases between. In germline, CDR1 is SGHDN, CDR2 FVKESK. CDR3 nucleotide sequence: TGTGCCAGCAGCCAATGGGACTTTCGCACAGATACGCAGTATTTT. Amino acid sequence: CASSQWDFRTDTQYF.

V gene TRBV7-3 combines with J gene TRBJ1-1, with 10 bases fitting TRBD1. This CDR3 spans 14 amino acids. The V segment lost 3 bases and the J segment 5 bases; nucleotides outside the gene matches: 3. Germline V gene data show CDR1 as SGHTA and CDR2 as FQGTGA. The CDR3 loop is CASSFGQGGTEAFF. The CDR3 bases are TGTGCCAGCAGCTTTGGACAGGGGGGTACTGAAGCTTTCTTT.

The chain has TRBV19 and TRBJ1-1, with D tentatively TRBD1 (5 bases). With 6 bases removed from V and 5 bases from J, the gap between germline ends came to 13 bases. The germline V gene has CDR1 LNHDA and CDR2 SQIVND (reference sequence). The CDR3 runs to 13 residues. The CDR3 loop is CASSPGRATEAFF. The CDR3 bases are TGTGCCAGTAGCCCAGGGAGGGCTACTGAAGCTTTCTTT.

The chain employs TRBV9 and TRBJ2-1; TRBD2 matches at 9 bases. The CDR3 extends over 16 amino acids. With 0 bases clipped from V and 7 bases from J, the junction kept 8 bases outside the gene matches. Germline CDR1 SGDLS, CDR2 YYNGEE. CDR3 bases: TGTGCCAGCAGCGTAGGAGGTAGCGGGAGTTGGAATGAGCAGTTCTTC. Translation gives CASSVGGSGSWNEQFF.

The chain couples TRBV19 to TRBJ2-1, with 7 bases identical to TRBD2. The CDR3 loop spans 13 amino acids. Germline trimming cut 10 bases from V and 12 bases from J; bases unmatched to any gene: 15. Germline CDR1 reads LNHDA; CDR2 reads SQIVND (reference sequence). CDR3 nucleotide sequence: TGTGCCACGTGGCCGGGAGCGGGATCCCGGCAGTTCTTC. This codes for CATWPGAGSRQFF. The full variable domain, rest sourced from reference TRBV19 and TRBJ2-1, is DGGITQSPKYLFRKEGQNVTLSCEQNLNHDAMYWYRQDPGQGLRLIYYSQIVNDFQKGDIAEGYSVSREKKESFPLTVTSAQKNPTAFYLCATWPGAGSRQFFGPGTRLTVL.

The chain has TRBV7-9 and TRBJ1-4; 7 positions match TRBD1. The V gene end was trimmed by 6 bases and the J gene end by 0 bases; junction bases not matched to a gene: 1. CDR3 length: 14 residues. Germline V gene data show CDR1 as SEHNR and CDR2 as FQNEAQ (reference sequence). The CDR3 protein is CASSGTATNEKLFF. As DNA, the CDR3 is TGTGCCAGCAGTGGGACAGCAACTAATGAAAAACTGTTTTTT.

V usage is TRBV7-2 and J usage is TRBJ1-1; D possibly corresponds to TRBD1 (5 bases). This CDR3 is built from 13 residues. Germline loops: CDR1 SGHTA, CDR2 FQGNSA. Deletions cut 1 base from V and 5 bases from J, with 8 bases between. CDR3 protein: CASSLDRRTEAFF. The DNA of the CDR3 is TGTGCCAGCAGCTTAGACAGGCGGACTGAAGCTTTCTTT.

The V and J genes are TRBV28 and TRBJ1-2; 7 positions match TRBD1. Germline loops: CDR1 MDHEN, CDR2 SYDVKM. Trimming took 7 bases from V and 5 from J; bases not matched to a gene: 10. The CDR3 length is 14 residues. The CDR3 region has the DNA TGTGCCAGCAAGCGTGGGACAGCTTATTATGGCTACACCTTC. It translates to CASKRGTAYYGYTF.

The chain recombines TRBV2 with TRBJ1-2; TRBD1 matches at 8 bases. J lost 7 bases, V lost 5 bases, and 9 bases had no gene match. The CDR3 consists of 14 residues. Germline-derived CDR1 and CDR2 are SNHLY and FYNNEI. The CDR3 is CASSRTGLSGGYTF. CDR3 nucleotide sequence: TGTGCCAGCAGTCGGACAGGGCTTAGTGGTGGCTACACCTTC.

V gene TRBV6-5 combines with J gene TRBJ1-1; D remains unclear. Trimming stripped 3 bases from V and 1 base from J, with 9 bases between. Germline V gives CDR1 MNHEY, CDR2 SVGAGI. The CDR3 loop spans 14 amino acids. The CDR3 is CASSYGPSNTEAFF. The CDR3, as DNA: TGTGCCAGCAGTTATGGGCCTTCGAACACTGAAGCTTTCTTT.